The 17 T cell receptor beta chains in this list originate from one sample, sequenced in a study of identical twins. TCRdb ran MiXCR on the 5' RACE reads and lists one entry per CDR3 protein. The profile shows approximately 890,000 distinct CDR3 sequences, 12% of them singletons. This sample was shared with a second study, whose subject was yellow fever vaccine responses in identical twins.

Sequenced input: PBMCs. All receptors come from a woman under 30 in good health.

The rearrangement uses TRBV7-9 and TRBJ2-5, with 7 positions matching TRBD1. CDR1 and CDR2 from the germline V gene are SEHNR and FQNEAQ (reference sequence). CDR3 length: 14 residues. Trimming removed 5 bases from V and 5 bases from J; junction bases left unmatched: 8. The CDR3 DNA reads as TGTGCCAGCAGCGCTTCACAGGGGCGGGAGACCCAGTACTTC. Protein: CASSASQGRETQYF.

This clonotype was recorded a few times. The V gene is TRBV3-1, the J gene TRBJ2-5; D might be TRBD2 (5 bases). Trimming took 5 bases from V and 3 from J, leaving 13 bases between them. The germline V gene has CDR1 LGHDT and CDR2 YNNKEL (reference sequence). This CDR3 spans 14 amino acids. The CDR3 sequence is CASSLTLGEETQYF. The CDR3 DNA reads TGTGCCAGCAGCTTAACTTTGGGAGAAGAGACCCAGTACTTC.

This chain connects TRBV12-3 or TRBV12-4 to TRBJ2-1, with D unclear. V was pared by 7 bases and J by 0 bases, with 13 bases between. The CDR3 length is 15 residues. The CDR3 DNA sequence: TGTGCCAGCACCCTACTCGACTTCTCCTACAATGAGCAGTTCTTC. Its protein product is CASTLLDFSYNEQFF.

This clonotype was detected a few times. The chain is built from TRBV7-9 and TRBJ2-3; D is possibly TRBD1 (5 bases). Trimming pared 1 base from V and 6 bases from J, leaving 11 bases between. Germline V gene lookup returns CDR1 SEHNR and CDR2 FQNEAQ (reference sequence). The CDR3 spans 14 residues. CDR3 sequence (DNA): TGTGCCAGCAGCTTAGGACAGCCTTGGGATACGCAGTATTTT. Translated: CASSLGQPWDTQYF.

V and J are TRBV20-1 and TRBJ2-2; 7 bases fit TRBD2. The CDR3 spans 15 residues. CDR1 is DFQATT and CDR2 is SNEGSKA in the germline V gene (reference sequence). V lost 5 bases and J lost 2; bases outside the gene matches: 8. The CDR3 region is CSALKLAPNTGELFF. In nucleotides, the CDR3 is TGCAGTGCTCTGAAACTAGCGCCAAACACCGGGGAGCTGTTTTTT.

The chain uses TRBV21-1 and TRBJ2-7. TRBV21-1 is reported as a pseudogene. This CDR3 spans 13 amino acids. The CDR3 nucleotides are TGTGCCAGCAGCAAAGACCCCAGCTACGAGCAGTACGTC. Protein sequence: CASSKDPSYEQYV.

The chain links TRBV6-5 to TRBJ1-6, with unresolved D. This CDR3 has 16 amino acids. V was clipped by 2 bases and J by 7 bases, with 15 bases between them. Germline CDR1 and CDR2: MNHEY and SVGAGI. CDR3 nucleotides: TGTGCCAGCAGTTACGTCGGGGTAGGACCAAATTCACCCCTCCACTTT. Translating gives CASSYVGVGPNSPLHF.

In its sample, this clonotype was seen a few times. In nucleotides, the CDR3 is TGCAGCGTTGAAGATAGGGACCGGGACAGCCTACCCTACGAGCAGTACTTC. Amino acid sequence: CSVEDRDRDSLPYEQYF. The rearrangement joins TRBV29-1 to TRBJ2-7; 7 bases are shared with TRBD1. The CDR3 totals 17 residues. Germline CDR1 is SQVTM and CDR2 is ANQGSEA. V lost 0 bases and J lost 2; bases outside the gene matches: 13.

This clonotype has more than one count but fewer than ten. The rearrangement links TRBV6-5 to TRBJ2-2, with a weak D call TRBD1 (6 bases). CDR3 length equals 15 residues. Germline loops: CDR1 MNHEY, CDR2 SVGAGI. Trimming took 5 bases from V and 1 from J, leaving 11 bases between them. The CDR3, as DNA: TGTGCCAGCAGTAAATCGACAGGGAACACCGGGGAGCTGTTTTTT. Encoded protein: CASSKSTGNTGELFF.

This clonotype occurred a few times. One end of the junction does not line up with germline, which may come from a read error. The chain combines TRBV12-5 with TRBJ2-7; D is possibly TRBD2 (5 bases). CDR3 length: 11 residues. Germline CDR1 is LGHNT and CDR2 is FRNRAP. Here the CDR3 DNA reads TGTGCTAGTGGTCCCGGAGGCAAGATCTGCTTC. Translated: CASGPGGKICF.

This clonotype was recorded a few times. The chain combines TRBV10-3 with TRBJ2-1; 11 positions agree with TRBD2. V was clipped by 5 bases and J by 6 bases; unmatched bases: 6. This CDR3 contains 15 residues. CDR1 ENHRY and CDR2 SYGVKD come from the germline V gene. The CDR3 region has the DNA TGTGCCATCAGTAAGACTAGCGGGACTACCAATGAGCAGTTCTTC. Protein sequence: CAISKTSGTTNEQFF.

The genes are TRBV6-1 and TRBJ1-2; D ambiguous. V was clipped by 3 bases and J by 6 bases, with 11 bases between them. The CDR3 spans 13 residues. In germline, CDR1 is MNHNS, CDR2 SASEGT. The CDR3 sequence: CASSERGWDGYTF. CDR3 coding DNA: TGTGCCAGCAGTGAGCGGGGATGGGATGGCTACACCTTC.

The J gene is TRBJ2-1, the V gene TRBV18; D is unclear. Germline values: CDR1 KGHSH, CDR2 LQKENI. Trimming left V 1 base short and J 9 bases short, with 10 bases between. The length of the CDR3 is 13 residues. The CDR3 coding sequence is TGTGCCAGCTCACCACGGGATTTCGGTGAGCAGTTCTTC. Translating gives CASSPRDFGEQFF.

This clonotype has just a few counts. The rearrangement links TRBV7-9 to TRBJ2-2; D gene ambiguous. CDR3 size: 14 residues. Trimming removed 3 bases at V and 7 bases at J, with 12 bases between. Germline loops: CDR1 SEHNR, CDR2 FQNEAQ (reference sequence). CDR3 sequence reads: CASSFPLDDGELFF. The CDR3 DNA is TGTGCCAGCAGCTTTCCCCTAGATGACGGGGAGCTGTTTTTT.

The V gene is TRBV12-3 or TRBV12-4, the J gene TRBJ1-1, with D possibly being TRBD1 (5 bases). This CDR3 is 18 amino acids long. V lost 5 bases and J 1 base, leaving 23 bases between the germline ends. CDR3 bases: TGTGCCAGCAGTAAGGGACCGAACGTTGGGTCAAAGAACACTGAAGCTTTCTTT. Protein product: CASSKGPNVGSKNTEAFF.

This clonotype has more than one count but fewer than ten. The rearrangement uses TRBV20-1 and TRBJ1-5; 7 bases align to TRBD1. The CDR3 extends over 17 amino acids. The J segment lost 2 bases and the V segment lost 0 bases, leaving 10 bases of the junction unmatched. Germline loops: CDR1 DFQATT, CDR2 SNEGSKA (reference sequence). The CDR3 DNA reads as TGCAGTGCTAGAGATTCGATCAGGGGGTTTGGCAATCAGCCCCAGCATTTT. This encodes CSARDSIRGFGNQPQHF.

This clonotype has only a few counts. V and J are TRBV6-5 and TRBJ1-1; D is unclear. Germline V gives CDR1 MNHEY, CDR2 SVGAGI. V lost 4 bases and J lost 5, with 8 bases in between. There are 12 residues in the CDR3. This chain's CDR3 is CASSSTPTEAFF. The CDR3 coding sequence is TGTGCCAGCAGTTCTACACCGACTGAAGCTTTCTTT.